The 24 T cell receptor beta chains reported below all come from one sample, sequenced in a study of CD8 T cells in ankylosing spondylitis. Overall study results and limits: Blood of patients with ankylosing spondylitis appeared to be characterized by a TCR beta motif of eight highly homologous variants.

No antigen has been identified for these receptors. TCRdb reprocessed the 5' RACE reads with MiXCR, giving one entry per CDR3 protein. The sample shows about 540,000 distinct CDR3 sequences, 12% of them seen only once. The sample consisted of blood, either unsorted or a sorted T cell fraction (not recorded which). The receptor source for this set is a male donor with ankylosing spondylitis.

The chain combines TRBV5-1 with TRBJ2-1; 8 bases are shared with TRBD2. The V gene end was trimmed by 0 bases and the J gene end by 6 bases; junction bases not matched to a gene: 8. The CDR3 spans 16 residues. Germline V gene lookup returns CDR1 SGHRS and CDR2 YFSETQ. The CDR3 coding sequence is TGCGCCAGCAGCTTGGGGGGGGCGGGAGGCTTCAATGAGCAGTTCTTC. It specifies CASSLGGAGGFNEQFF.

CDR3: CASSNSGRGPGELFF. The DNA of the CDR3 is TGCGCCAGCAGCAATAGCGGGAGGGGACCCGGGGAGCTGTTTTTT. This sequence joins TRBV10-2 and TRBJ2-2, with 11 nucleotides matching TRBD2. V shed 6 bases and J 6 bases; nucleotides not matched to a gene: 6. The CDR3 runs 15 residues. The V gene's germline CDR1 is WSHSY and CDR2 SAAADI.

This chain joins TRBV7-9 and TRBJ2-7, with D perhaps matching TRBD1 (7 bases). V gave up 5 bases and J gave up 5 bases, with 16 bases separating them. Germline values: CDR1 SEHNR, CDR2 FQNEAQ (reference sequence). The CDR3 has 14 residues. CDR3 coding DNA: TGTGCCAGCAGCCGCCCGGAGGGGGCCCACGAGCAGTACTTC. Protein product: CASSRPEGAHEQYF. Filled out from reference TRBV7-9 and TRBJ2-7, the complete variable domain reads DTGVSQNPRHKITKRGQNVTFRCDPISEHNRLYWYRQTLGQGPEFLTYFQNEAQLEKSRLLSDRFSAERPKGSFSTLEIQRTEQGDSAMYLCASSRPEGAHEQYFGPGTRLTVT.

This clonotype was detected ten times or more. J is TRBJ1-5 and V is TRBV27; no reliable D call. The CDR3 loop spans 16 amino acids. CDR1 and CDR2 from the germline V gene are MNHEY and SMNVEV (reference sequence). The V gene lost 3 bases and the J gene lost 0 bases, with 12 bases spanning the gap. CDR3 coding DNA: TGTGCCAGCAGTTTCAAAGGAGCCTATAGCAATCAGCCCCAGCATTTT. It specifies CASSFKGAYSNQPQHF.

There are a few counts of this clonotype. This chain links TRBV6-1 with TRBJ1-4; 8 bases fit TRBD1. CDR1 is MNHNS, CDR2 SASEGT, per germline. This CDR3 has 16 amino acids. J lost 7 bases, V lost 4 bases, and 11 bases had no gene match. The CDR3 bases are TGTGCCAGCAGTGCCCACAGGGGGGTGTCGGGTGAAAAACTGTTTTTT. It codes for CASSAHRGVSGEKLFF.

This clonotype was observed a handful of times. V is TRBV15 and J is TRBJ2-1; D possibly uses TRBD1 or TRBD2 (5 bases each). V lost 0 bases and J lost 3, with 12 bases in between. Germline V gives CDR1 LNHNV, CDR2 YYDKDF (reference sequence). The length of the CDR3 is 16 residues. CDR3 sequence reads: CATSRDGGVSYNEQFF. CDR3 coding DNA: TGTGCCACCAGCAGAGATGGGGGAGTTAGCTACAATGAGCAGTTCTTC. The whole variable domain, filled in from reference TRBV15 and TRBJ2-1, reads DAMVIQNPRYQVTQFGKPVTLSCSQTLNHNVMYWYQQKSSQAPKLLFHYYDKDFNNEADTPDNFQSRRPNTSFCFLDIRSPGLGDTAMYLCATSRDGGVSYNEQFFGPGTRLTVL.

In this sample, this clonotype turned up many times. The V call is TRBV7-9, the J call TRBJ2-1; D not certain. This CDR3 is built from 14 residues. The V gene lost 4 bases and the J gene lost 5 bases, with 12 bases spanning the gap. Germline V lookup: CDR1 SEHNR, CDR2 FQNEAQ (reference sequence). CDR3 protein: CASSSHDANNEQFF. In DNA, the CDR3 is TGTGCCAGCAGCTCACATGATGCAAACAATGAGCAGTTCTTC.

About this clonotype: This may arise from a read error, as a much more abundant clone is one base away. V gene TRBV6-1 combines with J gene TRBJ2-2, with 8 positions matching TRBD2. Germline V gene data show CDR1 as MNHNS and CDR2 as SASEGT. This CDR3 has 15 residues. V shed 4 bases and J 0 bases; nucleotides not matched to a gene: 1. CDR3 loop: CASSVGLANTGELFF. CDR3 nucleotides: TGTGCCAGCAGTGTGGGACTAGCGAACACCGGGGAGCTGTTTTTT.

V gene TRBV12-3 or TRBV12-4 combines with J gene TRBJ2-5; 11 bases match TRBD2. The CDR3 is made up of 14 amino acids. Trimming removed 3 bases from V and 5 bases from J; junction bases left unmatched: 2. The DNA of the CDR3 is TGTGCCAGCAGTTTTGGACTAGCGGGCGAGACCCAGTACTTC. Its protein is CASSFGLAGETQYF.

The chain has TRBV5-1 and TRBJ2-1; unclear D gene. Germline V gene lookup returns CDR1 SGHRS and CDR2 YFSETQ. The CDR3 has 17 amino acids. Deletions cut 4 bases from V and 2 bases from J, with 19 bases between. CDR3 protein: CASSLQSRSTTYNEQFF. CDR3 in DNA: TGCGCCAGCAGCCTACAATCTCGTAGTACAACCTACAATGAGCAGTTCTTC.

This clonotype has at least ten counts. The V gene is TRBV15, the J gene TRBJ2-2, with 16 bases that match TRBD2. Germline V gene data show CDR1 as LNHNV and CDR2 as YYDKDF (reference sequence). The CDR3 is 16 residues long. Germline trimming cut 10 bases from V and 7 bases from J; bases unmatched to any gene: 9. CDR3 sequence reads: CAIGTSGRAGGGELFF. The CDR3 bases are TGTGCCATAGGGACTAGCGGGAGGGCCGGGGGCGGGGAGCTGTTTTTT.

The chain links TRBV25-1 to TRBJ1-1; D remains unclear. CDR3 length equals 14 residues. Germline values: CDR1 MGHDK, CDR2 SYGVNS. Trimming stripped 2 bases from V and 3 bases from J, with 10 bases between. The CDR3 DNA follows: TGTGCCAGCAGTGAAGGGTTTGGGGACACTGAAGCTTTCTTT. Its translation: CASSEGFGDTEAFF. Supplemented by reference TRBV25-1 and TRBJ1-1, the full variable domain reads EADIYQTPRYLVIGTGKKITLECSQTMGHDKMYWYQQDPGMELHLIHYSYGVNSTEKGDLSSESTVSRIRTEHFPLTLESARPSHTSQYLCASSEGFGDTEAFFGQGTRLTVV.

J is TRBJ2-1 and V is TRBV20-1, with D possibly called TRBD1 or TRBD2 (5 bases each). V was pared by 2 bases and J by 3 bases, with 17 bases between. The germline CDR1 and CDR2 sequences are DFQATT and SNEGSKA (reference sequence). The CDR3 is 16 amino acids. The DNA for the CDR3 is TGCAGTGCTAGATCCCCGGGACCCTCCCTCTACAATGAGCAGTTCTTC. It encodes CSARSPGPSLYNEQFF.

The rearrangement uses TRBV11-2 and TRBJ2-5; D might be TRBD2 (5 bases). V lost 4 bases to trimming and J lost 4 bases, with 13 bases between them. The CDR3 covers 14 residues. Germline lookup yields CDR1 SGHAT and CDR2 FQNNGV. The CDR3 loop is CASSSSRAGETQYF. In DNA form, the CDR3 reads TGTGCCAGCAGCTCATCACGGGCGGGAGAGACCCAGTACTTC.

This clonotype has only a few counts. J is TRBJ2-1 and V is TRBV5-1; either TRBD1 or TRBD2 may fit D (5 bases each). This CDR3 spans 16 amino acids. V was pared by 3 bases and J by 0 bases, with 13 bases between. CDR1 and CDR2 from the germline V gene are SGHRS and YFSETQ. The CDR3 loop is CASSSGPLSSYNEQFF. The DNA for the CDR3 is TGCGCCAGCAGCTCGGGACCCTTGAGCTCCTACAATGAGCAGTTCTTC.

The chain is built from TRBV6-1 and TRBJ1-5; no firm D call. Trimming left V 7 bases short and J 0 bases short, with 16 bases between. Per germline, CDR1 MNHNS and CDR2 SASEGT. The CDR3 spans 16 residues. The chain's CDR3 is CASTQKGGISNQPQHF. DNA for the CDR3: TGTGCCAGCACCCAAAAGGGCGGAATTAGCAATCAGCCCCAGCATTTT.

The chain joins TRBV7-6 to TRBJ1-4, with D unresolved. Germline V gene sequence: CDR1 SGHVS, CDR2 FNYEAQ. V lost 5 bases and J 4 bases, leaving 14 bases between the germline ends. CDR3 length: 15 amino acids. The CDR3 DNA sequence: TGTGCCAGCAGCCCCAACCGGGCCAATAATGAAAAACTGTTTTTT. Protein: CASSPNRANNEKLFF.

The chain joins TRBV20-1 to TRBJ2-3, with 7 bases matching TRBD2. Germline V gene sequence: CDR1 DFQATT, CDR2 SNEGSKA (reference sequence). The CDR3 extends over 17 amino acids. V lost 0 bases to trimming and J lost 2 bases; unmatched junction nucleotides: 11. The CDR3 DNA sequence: TGCAGTGCTAGAGACCCACGGGGCGGGAGAGTCACAGATACGCAGTATTTT. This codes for CSARDPRGGRVTDTQYF.

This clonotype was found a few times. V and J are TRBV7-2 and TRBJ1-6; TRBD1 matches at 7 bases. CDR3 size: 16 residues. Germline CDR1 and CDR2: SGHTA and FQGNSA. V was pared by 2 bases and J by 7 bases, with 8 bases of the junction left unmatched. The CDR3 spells CASSLRRTGPNSPLHF. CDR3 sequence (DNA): TGTGCCAGCAGCTTAAGACGGACAGGCCCCAATTCACCCCTCCACTTT.

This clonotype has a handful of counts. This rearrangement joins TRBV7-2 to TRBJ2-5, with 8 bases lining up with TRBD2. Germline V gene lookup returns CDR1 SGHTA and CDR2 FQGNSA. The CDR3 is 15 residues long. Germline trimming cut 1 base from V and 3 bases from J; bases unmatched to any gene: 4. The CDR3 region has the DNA TGTGCCAGCAGCTTAGTTCGAGCGGGAGAAGAGACCCAGTACTTC. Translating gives CASSLVRAGEETQYF. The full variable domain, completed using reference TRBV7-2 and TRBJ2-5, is GAGVSQSPSNKVTEKGKDVELRCDPISGHTALYWYRQSLGQGLEFLIYFQGNSAPDKSGLPSDRFSAERTGGSVSTLTIQRTQQEDSAVYLCASSLVRAGEETQYFGPGTRLLVL.

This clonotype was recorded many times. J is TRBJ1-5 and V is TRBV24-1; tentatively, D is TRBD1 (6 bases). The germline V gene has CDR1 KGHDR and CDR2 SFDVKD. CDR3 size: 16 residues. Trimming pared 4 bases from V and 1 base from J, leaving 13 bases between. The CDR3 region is CATSDSGTPSNQPQHF. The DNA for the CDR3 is TGTGCCACCAGTGACTCCGGGACACCGAGCAATCAGCCCCAGCATTTT.

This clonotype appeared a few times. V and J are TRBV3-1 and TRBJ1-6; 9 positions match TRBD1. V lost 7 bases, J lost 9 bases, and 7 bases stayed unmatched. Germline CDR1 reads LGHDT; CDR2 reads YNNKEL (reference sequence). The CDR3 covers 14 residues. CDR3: CASNRGTGSSPLHF. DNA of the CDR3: TGTGCCAGCAACCGCGGGACAGGGAGTTCACCCCTCCACTTT.

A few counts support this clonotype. The CDR3 region has the DNA TGCGCCAGCAGCTTGGATGGGGAAGCGGACGAAAAACTGTTTTTT. This codes for CASSLDGEADEKLFF. This chain uses TRBV5-1 with TRBJ1-4, with D unclear. V was shortened by 0 bases and J by 8 bases, with 14 bases between the two germline ends. The germline gives CDR1 SGHRS, CDR2 YFSETQ. The CDR3 extends over 15 amino acids.

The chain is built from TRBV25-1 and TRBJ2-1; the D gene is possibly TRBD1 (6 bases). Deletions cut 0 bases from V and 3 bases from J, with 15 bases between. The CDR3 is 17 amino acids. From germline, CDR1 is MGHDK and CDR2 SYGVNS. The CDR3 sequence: CASSEYGRRGDYNEQFF. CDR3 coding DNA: TGTGCCAGCAGTGAATACGGGCGCAGGGGCGACTACAATGAGCAGTTCTTC.